A single sample is the source of the 19 T cell receptor beta chains below, sequenced in a study of neurological immune-mediated disorders (dated by TCRdb to the late 2010s). The sample's time point, from its label and the paper: longitudinal time-point 3. Library generation was performed with 5' RACE. Sequencing was carried out with an Illumina HiSeq 2500. Using fastp at Q25 and MiXCR, TCRdb reprocessed the public reads and kept productive beta chains. Each entry is one CDR3 protein sequence, shown with its most common DNA and genes. For this sample the table gives around 51,000 distinct CDR3 sequences, of which about 12% were detected only once. Roughly 10% of the sample goes to the ten largest clones. The sequencing sample was made of PBMCs. The origin of the receptors is a male donor with HTLV-1-associated myelopathy (HAM/TSP).

In this sample, this clonotype turned up many times. The rearrangement links TRBV28 to TRBJ2-6; TRBD1 matches at 8 bases. The CDR3 covers 19 residues. The trim removed 5 bases at V and 0 bases at J, leaving 12 bases unmatched. Germline V gene lookup returns CDR1 MDHEN and CDR2 SYDVKM. The CDR3 region has the DNA TGTGCCAGCAGTGCCGTGTTGGGACAGGCATCCTCTGGGGCCAACGTCCTGACTTTC. This gives the protein CASSAVLGQASSGANVLTF.

This clonotype is a singleton in its sample. V is TRBV20-1 and J is TRBJ1-2; perhaps TRBD1 as D (5 bases). V dropped 0 bases and J dropped 3 bases, with 17 bases sitting between them. The germline V gene encodes CDR1 DFQATT and CDR2 SNEGSKA (reference sequence). This CDR3 contains 16 residues. The CDR3 nucleotides are TGCAGTGCTAGAGATACCCCTGGGGGGTTCGACTATGGCTACACCTTC. Its translation is CSARDTPGGFDYGYTF.

This clonotype was seen at least ten times. The chain carries TRBV6-2 or TRBV6-3 and TRBJ2-1; possible D gene TRBD1, 5 bases. Trimming took 3 bases from V and 9 from J, leaving 9 bases between them. Germline V lookup: CDR1 MNHEY, CDR2 SVGEGT. This CDR3 is 12 amino acids long. The CDR3 region has the DNA TGTGCCAGCAGTTATCAGGGAAGTGAGCAGTTCTTC. Protein sequence: CASSYQGSEQFF.

This clonotype occurred many times. This sequence joins TRBV29-1 and TRBJ2-7; D not resolved. Germline lookup yields CDR1 SQVTM and CDR2 ANQGSEA. The CDR3 loop spans 12 amino acids. Trimming stripped 1 base from V and 3 bases from J, with 7 bases between. The chain's CDR3 is CSVEVINYEQYF. CDR3 in DNA: TGCAGCGTTGAAGTCATTAACTACGAGCAGTACTTC.

This clonotype was seen ten or more times. The chain is built from TRBV6-6 and TRBJ1-5; possible D gene TRBD1, 5 bases. The CDR3 runs 15 residues. Deletions cut 3 bases from V and 7 bases from J, with 16 bases between. Germline assignment: CDR1 MNHNY and CDR2 SVGAGI (reference sequence). Written as DNA, the CDR3 is TGTGCCAGCAGTTATGTGCGGGGGACTGGGCAGCCCCAGCATTTT. Protein sequence: CASSYVRGTGQPQHF.

This clonotype was seen at least ten times. The chain is built from TRBV3-1 and TRBJ1-1; the D is unclear. From germline, CDR1 is LGHDT and CDR2 YNNKEL (reference sequence). Between the trimmed V and J ends, which lost 0 bases and 2 bases, there was a span of 7 bases. This CDR3 is 14 amino acids long. This CDR3 is CASSQDGINTEAFF. The CDR3 DNA sequence: TGTGCCAGCAGCCAAGATGGAATAAACACTGAAGCTTTCTTT.

At least ten counts were recorded for this clonotype. The DNA for the CDR3 is TGTGCCAGCAGGGACCCAGGTGGAGAGACCCAGTACTTC. Protein product: CASRDPGGETQYF. The rearrangement uses TRBV25-1 and TRBJ2-5; D is unresolved. The CDR3 covers 13 residues. Germline V gene data show CDR1 as MGHDK and CDR2 as SYGVNS. Between the trimmed V and J ends, which lost 6 bases and 4 bases, there was a span of 12 bases.

There are many counts of this clonotype. The gene calls are TRBV5-1 and TRBJ2-7; no clear D. Trimming took 5 bases from V and 3 from J, leaving 6 bases between them. CDR1 and CDR2 from the germline V gene are SGHRS and YFSETQ. The CDR3 totals 11 residues. The CDR3 DNA reads TGCGCCAGCAGGGGCGGCTACGAGCAGTACTTC. Encoded protein: CASRGGYEQYF.

This clonotype was found many times. This chain connects TRBV11-3 to TRBJ2-7; 13 nucleotides match TRBD2. Germline V gene sequence: CDR1 SGHNT, CDR2 YENEEA. The CDR3 length is 17 residues. With V trimmed by 5 bases and J by 0 bases, 7 bases remained unmatched. CDR3 in amino acids: CASSLVGLAGTSYEQYF. The DNA for the CDR3 is TGTGCCAGCAGCCTAGTGGGACTAGCGGGGACCTCCTACGAGCAGTACTTC.

This clonotype was counted ten times or more. The V and J genes are TRBV5-1 and TRBJ2-1, with 8 bases fitting TRBD2. With 4 bases clipped from V and 0 bases from J, the junction kept 9 bases outside the gene matches. The V gene's germline CDR1 is SGHRS and CDR2 YFSETQ. The CDR3 loop spans 17 amino acids. The chain's CDR3 is CASSPFSGALSYNEQFF. The DNA for the CDR3 is TGCGCCAGCAGCCCCTTTAGCGGGGCTCTCTCCTACAATGAGCAGTTCTTC.

In its sample, this clonotype was seen many times. The V and J genes are TRBV7-2 and TRBJ1-2, with D maybe TRBD1 (6 bases). Per the germline V gene, CDR1 is SGHTA and CDR2 is FQGNSA. This CDR3 is built from 14 residues. V lost 3 bases to trimming and J lost 4 bases, with 12 bases between them. Here the CDR3 reads CASSLEGVGYGYTF. The CDR3, as DNA: TGTGCCAGCAGCTTGGAGGGGGTCGGCTATGGCTACACCTTC.

This clonotype has at least ten counts. The chain combines TRBV5-6 with TRBJ2-1; 12 bases fit TRBD2. The germline V gene encodes CDR1 SGHDT and CDR2 YYEEEE. The V and J ends lost 4 bases and 7 bases, in that order; junction bases with no gene match: 6. The CDR3 sequence is 15 residues long. The CDR3 loop reads CASSIPTSGGNEQFF. The DNA for the CDR3 is TGTGCCAGCAGCATACCGACTAGCGGGGGTAATGAGCAGTTCTTC.

There are many counts of this clonotype. V gene TRBV27 combines with J gene TRBJ2-3; 14 nucleotides align to TRBD2. V shed 7 bases, J shed 8 bases, and the junction held 11 bases outside the gene matches. The CDR3 is 16 amino acids. The germline V gene has CDR1 MNHEY and CDR2 SMNVEV (reference sequence). CDR3 bases: TGTGCCAGCACCGGGACTAGCGGGGGTATGGGGAGTACGCAGTATTTT. Translating it yields CASTGTSGGMGSTQYF.

This clonotype was recorded at least ten times. The V call is TRBV5-1, the J call TRBJ2-4; D remains unclear. The CDR3 has 14 amino acids. The germline CDR1 and CDR2 sequences are SGHRS and YFSETQ. Trimming stripped 3 bases from V and 2 bases from J, with 9 bases between. DNA for the CDR3: TGCGCCAGCAGCTCAGGTGGGACCAAAAACATTCAGTACTTC. This translates into CASSSGGTKNIQYF. The whole variable domain, remainder taken from reference TRBV5-1 and TRBJ2-4, is KAGVTQTPRYLIKTRGQQVTLSCSPISGHRSVSWYQQTPGQGLQFLFEYFSETQRNKGNFPGRFSGRQFSNSRSEMNVSTLELGDSALYLCASSSGGTKNIQYFGAGTRLSVL.

This clonotype has only a few counts. The V call is TRBV7-2, the J call TRBJ2-1, with 11 nucleotides matching TRBD2. Per germline, CDR1 SGHTA and CDR2 FQGNSA. The CDR3 totals 16 residues. The V segment lost 4 bases and the J segment 8 bases; nucleotides outside the gene matches: 10. DNA for the CDR3: TGTGCCAGCAGCTCCCTAGCGGGGGGCTCAGGCCATGAGCAGTTCTTC. Encoded protein: CASSSLAGGSGHEQFF.

This clonotype was observed at least ten times. V is TRBV5-1 and J is TRBJ1-1; TRBD1 is a possible D gene (6 bases). The CDR3 loop spans 17 amino acids. V lost 6 bases to trimming and J lost 4 bases, with 25 bases between them. The germline V gene has CDR1 SGHRS and CDR2 YFSETQ. CDR3 region: CASIRRDTLGGGTEAFF. The CDR3 DNA follows: TGCGCCAGCATCCGCCGGGACACCCTCGGAGGTGGCACTGAAGCTTTCTTT. Looking up the rest from reference TRBV5-1 and TRBJ1-1 gives the full variable domain: KAGVTQTPRYLIKTRGQQVTLSCSPISGHRSVSWYQQTPGQGLQFLFEYFSETQRNKGNFPGRFSGRQFSNSRSEMNVSTLELGDSALYLCASIRRDTLGGGTEAFFGQGTRLTVV.

This chain links TRBV27 with TRBJ2-5, with TRBD1 identical over 8 bases. V dropped 3 bases and J dropped 5; count of bases not matched to a gene: 8. Germline CDR1 is MNHEY and CDR2 is SMNVEV (reference sequence). This CDR3 comprises 15 residues. CDR3 sequence: CASSFGGRGRETQYF. The CDR3 DNA reads as TGTGCCAGCAGTTTTGGGGGCAGGGGGCGGGAGACCCAGTACTTC.

Many counts were recorded for this clonotype. This sequence joins TRBV5-1 and TRBJ2-5; 7 bases are a match to TRBD1. There are 14 residues in the CDR3. Germline-derived CDR1 and CDR2 are SGHRS and YFSETQ. V lost 3 bases, J lost 2 bases, and 4 bases stayed unmatched. The CDR3 coding sequence is TGCGCCAGCAGCTCGGGGACAGATCAAGAGACCCAGTACTTC. This translates into CASSSGTDQETQYF. The full variable domain, rest sourced from reference TRBV5-1 and TRBJ2-5, is KAGVTQTPRYLIKTRGQQVTLSCSPISGHRSVSWYQQTPGQGLQFLFEYFSETQRNKGNFPGRFSGRQFSNSRSEMNVSTLELGDSALYLCASSSGTDQETQYFGPGTRLLVL.

This clonotype has at least ten counts. The rearrangement uses TRBV28 and TRBJ2-7, with D perhaps matching TRBD2 (5 bases). Between the trimmed V and J ends, which lost 2 bases and 5 bases, there was a span of 10 bases. The CDR3 contains 13 residues. Looked up from germline, CDR1 is MDHEN and CDR2 is SYDVKM. CDR3 sequence: CASSLRGPNEQYF. CDR3 coding DNA: TGTGCCAGCAGTTTACGGGGTCCCAACGAGCAGTACTTC.